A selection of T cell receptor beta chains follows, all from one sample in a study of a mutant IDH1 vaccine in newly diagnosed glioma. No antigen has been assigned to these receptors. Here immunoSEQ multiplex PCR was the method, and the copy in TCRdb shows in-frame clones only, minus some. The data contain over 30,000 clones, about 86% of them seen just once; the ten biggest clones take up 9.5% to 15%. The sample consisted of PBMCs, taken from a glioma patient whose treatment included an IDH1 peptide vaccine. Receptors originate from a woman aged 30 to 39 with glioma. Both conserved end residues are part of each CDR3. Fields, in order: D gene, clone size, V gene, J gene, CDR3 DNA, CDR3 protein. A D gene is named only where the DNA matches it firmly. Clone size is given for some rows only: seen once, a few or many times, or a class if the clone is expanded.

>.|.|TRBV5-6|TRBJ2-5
TGTGCCAGCAGCATAGCTCAGACCCTCGCAGAGACCCAGTACTTC
CASSIAQTLAETQYF
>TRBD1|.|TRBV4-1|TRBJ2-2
TGCGCCAGCAGCATCGGGACAGGCCCCGGGGAGCTGTTTTTT
CASSIGTGPGELFF
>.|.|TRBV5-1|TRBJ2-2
TGCGCCAGCAGCTTTGGGGACGGCAGGAACACCGGGGAGCTGTTTTTT
CASSFGDGRNTGELFF
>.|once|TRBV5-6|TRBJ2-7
TGTGCCAGCAGCGCGGGGAACAGCCCATCTCCCTACGAGCAGTACTTC
CASSAGNSPSPYEQYF
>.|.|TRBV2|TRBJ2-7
TGTGCCAGCAGACGAGGGGACGTATCCTACGAGCAGTACTTC
CASRRGDVSYEQYF
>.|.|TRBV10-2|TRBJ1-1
TGCGCCAGCAGTGGGTTGGCAGGGAAGGACACTGAAGCTTTCTTT
CASSGLAGKDTEAFF
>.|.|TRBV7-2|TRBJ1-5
TGTGCCAGCAGCTTTGGGGGAAATCAGCCCCAGCATTTT
CASSFGGNQPQHF
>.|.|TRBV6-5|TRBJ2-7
TGTGCCAGCAGGCCTCCCCTACAGGGTTCCTACGAGCAGTACTTC
CASRPPLQGSYEQYF
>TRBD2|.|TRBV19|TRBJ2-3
TGTGCCAGTAGTTTAAAGCGGGGGGGACCAGATACGCAGTATTTT
CASSLKRGGPDTQYF
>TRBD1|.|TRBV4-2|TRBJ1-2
TGTGCCAGCAGCCAAGTCCAATTAGGGGGCGGCTATGGCTACACCTTC
CASSQVQLGGGYGYTF
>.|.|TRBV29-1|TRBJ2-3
TGCAGCGTTGAAGGACCTGGGGTCACAGATACGCAGTATTTT
CSVEGPGVTDTQYF
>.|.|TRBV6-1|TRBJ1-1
TGTGCCAGCAGCGAACAGGGTTACACTGAAGCTTTCTTT
CASSEQGYTEAFF
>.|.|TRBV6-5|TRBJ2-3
TGTGCCAGCAGGAACACTATTTTCACAGATACGCAGTATTTT
CASRNTIFTDTQYF
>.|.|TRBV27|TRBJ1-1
TGTGCCAGCAGTTCCCTTGACAGTGAAGCTTTCTTT
CASSSLDSEAFF
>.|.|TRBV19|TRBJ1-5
TGTGCCAGTACCCCTCAGGCAGGTAGGCTCCTATATCAGCCCCAGCATTTT
CASTPQAGRLLYQPQHF
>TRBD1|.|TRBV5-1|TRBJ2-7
TGCGCCAGCAGGAAACAGGGGCGCACCTACGAGCAGTACTTC
CASRKQGRTYEQYF
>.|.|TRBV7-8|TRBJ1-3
TGTGCCAGCAGCTTTGGCTCTGGGACGGCGGGAAACACCATATATTTT
CASSFGSGTAGNTIYF
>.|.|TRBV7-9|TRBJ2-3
TGTGCCAGCAGCTTGGGGCAGTCTTACACAGATACGCAGTATTTT
CASSLGQSYTDTQYF
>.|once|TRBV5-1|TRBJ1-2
TGCGCCAGCAGCTTGGCATCCGGGAACACTAACTATGGCTACACCTTC
CASSLASGNTNYGYTF
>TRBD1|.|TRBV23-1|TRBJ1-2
TGCGCCAGCAATCCGACAGGGAATAAGGGCTACACCTTC
CASNPTGNKGYTF
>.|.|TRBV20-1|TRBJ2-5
TGCAGTGCTGCGGGGCAAGAGACCCAGTACTTC
CSAAGQETQYF
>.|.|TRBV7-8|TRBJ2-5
TGTGCCAGCCAAATGGGGGCCGGCTGGACCCAGTACTTC
CASQMGAGWTQYF
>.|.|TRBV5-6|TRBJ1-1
TGTGCCAGCAGCTCGGTTGGGGTCCGGAGGGCTTTCTTT
CASSSVGVRRAFF
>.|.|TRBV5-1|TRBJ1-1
TGCGCCAGCAGCACCACGACACCGAACACTGAAGCTTTCTTT
CASSTTTPNTEAFF
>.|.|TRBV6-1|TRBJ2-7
TGTGCCAGCAGTGAATCAATGGCAGGCGGGCAGTACTTC
CASSESMAGGQYF
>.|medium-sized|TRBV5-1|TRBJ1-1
TGCGCCAGCAGCTTGGTGGGGGGCTCGAACACTGAAGCTTTCTTT
CASSLVGGSNTEAFF
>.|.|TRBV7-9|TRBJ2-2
TGTGCCAGCAGCTTAGCGTCTGGGGTAATGGGCACCGGGGAGCTGTTTTTT
CASSLASGVMGTGELFF
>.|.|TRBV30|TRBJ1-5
TGTGCCTGGAGTGTAGCCAGGGGCCCTTATAGCAATCAGCCCCAGCATTTT
CAWSVARGPYSNQPQHF
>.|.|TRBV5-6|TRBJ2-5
TGTGCCAGCAGCTTGGGGGGAACCCCAGAGACCCAGTACTTC
CASSLGGTPETQYF
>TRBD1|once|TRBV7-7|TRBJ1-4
TGTGCCAGCAGCCCGGACAGGGCGAGTGAAAAACTGTTTTTT
CASSPDRASEKLFF
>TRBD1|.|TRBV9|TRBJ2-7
TGTGCCAGCAGCGTAGATCCCGGGACAGGGGTGGTCGAGCAGTACTTC
CASSVDPGTGVVEQYF
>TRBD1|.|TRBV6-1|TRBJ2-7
TGTGCCAGCAGTGAATGGACAGGGAACGAGCAGTACTTC
CASSEWTGNEQYF
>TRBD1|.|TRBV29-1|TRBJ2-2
TGCAGCGTTGCCGGACAGGGAGGAAGGGGCCGCGCCGGGGAGCTGTTTTTT
CSVAGQGGRGRAGELFF
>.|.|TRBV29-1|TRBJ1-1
TGCAGCGGCAAACCAGGGGCGAACACTGAAGCTTTCTTT
CSGKPGANTEAFF
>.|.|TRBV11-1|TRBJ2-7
TGTGCCAGCAGCTTAGGTGACTACGAGCAGTACTTC
CASSLGDYEQYF
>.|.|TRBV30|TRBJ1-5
TGTGCCTGGAGTATAATCTCCGGGCCCCAGCATTTT
CAWSIISGPQHF
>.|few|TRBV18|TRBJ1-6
TGTGCCAGCTCACCAGGGGGCGATAATTCACCCCTCCACTTT
CASSPGGDNSPLHF
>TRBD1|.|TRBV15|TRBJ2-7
TGTGCCACCAGCAGATCCGGCAGGGGGCGCTCCTACGAGCAGTACTTC
CATSRSGRGRSYEQYF
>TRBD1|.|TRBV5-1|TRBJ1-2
TGCGCCAGCAGCTTGGGGACCACAGGGGACTATGGCTACACCTTC
CASSLGTTGDYGYTF
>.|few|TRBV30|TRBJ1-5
TGTGCCTGGAGTTCCACGCTGCAGCAGCCCCAGCATTTT
CAWSSTLQQPQHF
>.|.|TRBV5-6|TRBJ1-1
TGTGCCAGCAGTCTCGCGGGTGGAATTAATGAAGCTTTCTTT
CASSLAGGINEAFF
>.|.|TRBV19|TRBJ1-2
TGTGCCAGTAAATCCACAGGGCTCTATGGCTACACCTTC
CASKSTGLYGYTF
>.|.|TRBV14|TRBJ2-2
TGTGCCAGCAGCCAAGATTTCGCCGGGGAGCTGTTTTTT
CASSQDFAGELFF
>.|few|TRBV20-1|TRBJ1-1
TGCAGTGCTAGGGTTGTTACTGAAGCTTTCTTT
CSARVVTEAFF
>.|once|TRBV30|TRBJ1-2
TGTGCCTGGAGTGTTCCAGGGAGGGGCTACACCTTC
CAWSVPGRGYTF
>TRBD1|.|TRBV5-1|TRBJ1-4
TGCGCCAGCAGAGGGACAGGGAAGGAAAAACTGTTTTTT
CASRGTGKEKLFF
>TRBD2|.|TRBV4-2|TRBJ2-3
TGTGCCAGCAGCCAACTCCCTATTAGCGGGGGCGATACGCAGTATTTT
CASSQLPISGGDTQYF
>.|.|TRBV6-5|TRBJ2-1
TGTGCCAGCCTCGGGGGCGGTCTAGGGGGCAATGAGCAGTTCTTC
CASLGGGLGGNEQFF
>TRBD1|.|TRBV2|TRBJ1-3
TGTGCCAGCAGTGGACAGGGGGCGCCGGGAAACACCATATATTTT
CASSGQGAPGNTIYF
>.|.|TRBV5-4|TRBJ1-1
TGTGCCAGCAGCTTGAATGGGGGCATGAACACTGAAGCTTTCTTT
CASSLNGGMNTEAFF
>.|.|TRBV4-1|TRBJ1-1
TGCGCCAGCAGCCTCTTCCAGGGTTCCACTACTGAAGCTTTCTTT
CASSLFQGSTTEAFF
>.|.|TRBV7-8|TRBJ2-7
TGTGCCAGCAGCTTAGGGACAGACACTAAGAAGCAGTACTTC
CASSLGTDTKKQYF
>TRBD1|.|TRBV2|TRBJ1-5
TGTGCCAGCAACCCGACAGGGCCTTATCAGCCCCAGCATTTT
CASNPTGPYQPQHF
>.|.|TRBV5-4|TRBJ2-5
TGTGCCAGCAGCTTGTACACCCGGCAAGAGACCCAGTACTTC
CASSLYTRQETQYF